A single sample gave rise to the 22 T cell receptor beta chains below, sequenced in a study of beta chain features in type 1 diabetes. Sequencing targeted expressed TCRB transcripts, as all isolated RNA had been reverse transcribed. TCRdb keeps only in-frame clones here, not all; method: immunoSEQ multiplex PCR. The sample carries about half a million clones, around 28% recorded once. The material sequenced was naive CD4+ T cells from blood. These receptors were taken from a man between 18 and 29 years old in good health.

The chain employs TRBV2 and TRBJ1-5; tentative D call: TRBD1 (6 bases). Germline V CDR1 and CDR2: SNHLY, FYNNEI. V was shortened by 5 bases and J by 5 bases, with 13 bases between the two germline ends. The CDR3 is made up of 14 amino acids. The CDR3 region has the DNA TGTGCCAGCAGTTCGACAGGAACAGATCAGCCCCAGCATTTT. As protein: CASSSTGTDQPQHF.

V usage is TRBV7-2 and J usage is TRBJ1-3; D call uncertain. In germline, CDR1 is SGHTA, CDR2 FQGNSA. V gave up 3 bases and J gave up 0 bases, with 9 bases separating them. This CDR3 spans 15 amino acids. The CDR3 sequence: CASSFGGSSGNTIYF. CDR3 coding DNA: TGTGCCAGCAGCTTCGGCGGGAGCTCTGGAAACACCATATATTTT.

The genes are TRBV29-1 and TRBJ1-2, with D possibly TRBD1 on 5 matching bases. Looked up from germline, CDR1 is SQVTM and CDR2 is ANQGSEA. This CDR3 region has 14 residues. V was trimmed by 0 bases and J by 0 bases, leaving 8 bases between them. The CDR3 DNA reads TGCAGCGTTGAAGATGGGGCAGCTAACTATGGCTACACCTTC. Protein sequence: CSVEDGAANYGYTF.

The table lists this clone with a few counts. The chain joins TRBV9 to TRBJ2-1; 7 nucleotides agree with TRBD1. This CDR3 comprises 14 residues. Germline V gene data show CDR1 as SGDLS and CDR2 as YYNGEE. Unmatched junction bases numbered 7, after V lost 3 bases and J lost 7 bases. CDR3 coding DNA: TGTGCCAGCAGCGATCTAGGGGGCGGGAATGAGCAGTTCTTC. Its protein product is CASSDLGGGNEQFF.

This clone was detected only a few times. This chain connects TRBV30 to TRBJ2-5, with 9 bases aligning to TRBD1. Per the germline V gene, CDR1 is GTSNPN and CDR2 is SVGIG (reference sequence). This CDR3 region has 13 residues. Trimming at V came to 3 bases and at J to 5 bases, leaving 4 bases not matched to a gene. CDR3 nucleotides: TGTGCCTGGAGGACAGGGGGTGTGGAGACCCAGTACTTC. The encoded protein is CAWRTGGVETQYF.

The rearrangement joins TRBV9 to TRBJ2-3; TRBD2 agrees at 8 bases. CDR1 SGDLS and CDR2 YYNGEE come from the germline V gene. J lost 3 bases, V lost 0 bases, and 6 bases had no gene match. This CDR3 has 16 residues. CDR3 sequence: CASSVVALAGTDTQYF. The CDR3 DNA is TGTGCCAGCAGCGTAGTGGCGCTAGCGGGTACAGATACGCAGTATTTT.

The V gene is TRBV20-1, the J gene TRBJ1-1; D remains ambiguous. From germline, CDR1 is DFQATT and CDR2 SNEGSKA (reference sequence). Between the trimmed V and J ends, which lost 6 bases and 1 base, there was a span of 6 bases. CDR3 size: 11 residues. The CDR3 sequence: CSAPRNTEAFF. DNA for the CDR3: TGCAGTGCCCCGCGGAACACTGAAGCTTTCTTT.

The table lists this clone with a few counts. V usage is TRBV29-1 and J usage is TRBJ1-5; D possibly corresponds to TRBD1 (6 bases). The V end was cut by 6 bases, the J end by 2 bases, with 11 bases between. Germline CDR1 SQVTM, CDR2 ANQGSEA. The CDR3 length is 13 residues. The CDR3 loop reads CSVVDSGNQPQHF. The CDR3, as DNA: TGCAGCGTCGTGGACAGTGGCAATCAGCCCCAGCATTTT. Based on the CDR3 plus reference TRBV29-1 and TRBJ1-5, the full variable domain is SAVISQKPSRDICQRGTSLTIQCQVDSQVTMMFWYRQQPGQSLTLIATANQGSEATYESGFVIDKFPISRPNLTFSTLTVSNMSPEDSSIYLCSVVDSGNQPQHFGDGTRLSIL.

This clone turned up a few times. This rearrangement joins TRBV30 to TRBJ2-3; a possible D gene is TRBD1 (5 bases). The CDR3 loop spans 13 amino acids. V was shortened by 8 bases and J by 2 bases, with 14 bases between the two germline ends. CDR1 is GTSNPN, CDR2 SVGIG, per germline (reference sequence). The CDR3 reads CARGAGITDTQYF. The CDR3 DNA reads TGTGCCCGCGGAGCAGGGATCACAGATACGCAGTATTTT.

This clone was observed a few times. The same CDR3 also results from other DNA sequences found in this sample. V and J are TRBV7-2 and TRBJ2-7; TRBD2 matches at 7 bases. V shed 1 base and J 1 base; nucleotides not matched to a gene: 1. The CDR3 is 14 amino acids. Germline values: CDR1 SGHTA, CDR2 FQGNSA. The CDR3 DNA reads TGTGCCAGCAGCTTAGTCGGGGGGTCCTACGAGCAGTACTTC. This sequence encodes CASSLVGGSYEQYF.

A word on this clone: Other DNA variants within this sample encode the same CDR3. The CDR3 is CASSPRDSSYEQYF. The CDR3 nucleotides read TGTGCCAGCTCACCACGGGACAGCTCCTACGAGCAGTACTTC. V usage is TRBV18 and J usage is TRBJ2-7, with 7 bases matching TRBD1. Per the germline V gene, CDR1 is KGHSH and CDR2 is LQKENI. The CDR3 spans 14 residues. V lost 1 base and J lost 0; bases outside the gene matches: 0.

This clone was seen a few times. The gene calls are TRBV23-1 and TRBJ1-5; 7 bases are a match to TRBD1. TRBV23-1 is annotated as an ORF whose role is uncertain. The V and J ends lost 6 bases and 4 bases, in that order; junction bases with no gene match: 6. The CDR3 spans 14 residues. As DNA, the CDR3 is TGCGCCAGCAGCCCGGGACAGCTAAATCAGCCCCAGCATTTT. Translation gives CASSPGQLNQPQHF.

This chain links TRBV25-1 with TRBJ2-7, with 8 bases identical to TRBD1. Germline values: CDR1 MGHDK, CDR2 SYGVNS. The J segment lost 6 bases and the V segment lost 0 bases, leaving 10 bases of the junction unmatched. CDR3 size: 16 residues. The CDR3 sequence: CASSEYWGTGVVEQYF. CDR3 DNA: TGTGCCAGCAGTGAATACTGGGGGACAGGCGTCGTCGAGCAGTACTTC.

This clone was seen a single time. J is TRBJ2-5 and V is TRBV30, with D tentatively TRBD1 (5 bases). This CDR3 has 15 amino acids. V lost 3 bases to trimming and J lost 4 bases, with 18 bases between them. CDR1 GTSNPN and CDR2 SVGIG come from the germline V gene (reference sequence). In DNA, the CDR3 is TGTGCCTGGAGACTCATCGCAGGGTCAGGAGAGACCCAGTACTTC. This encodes CAWRLIAGSGETQYF.

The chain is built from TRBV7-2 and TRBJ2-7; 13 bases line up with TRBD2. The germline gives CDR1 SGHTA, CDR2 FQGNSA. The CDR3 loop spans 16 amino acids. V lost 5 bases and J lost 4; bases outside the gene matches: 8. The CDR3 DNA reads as TGTGCCAGCAGCACCGGACCGGGACTAGCGGGGTACGAGCAGTACTTC. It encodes CASSTGPGLAGYEQYF. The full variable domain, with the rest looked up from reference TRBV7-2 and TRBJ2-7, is GAGVSQSPSNKVTEKGKDVELRCDPISGHTALYWYRQSLGQGLEFLIYFQGNSAPDKSGLPSDRFSAERTGGSVSTLTIQRTQQEDSAVYLCASSTGPGLAGYEQYFGPGTRLTVT.

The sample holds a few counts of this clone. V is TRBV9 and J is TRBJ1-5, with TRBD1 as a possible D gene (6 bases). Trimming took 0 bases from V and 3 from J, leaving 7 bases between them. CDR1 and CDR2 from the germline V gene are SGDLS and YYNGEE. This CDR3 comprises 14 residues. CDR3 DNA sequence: TGTGCCAGCAGCGTAGGACAGGCCAATCAGCCCCAGCATTTT. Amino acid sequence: CASSVGQANQPQHF.

Written as DNA, the CDR3 is TGTGCCAGTAGCCCGGGACTCCAGGAGACCCAGTACTTC. This encodes CASSPGLQETQYF. The chain uses TRBV19 and TRBJ2-5; D perhaps matches TRBD2 (6 bases). V shed 6 bases and J shed 5 bases, with 13 bases lying between them. The CDR3 runs to 13 residues. From germline, CDR1 is LNHDA and CDR2 SQIVND (reference sequence).

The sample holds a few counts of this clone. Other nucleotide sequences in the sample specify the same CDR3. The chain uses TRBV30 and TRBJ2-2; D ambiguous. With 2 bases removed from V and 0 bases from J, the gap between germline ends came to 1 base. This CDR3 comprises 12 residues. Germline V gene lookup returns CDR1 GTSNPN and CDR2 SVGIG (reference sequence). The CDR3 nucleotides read TGTGCCTGGAGTCCGAACACCGGGGAGCTGTTTTTT. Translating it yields CAWSPNTGELFF.

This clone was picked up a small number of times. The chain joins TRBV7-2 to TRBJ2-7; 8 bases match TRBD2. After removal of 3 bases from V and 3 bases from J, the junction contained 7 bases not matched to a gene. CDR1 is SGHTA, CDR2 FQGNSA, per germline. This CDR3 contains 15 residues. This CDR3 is CASSFTSGTSYEQYF. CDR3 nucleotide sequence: TGTGCCAGCAGCTTTACATCCGGGACTAGCTACGAGCAGTACTTC.

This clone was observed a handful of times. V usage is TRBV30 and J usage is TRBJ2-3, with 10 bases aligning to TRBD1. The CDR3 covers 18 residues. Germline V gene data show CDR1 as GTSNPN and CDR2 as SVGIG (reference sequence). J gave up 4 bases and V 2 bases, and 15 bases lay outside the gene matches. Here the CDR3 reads CAWSRDRGVTLAADTQYF. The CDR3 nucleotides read TGTGCCTGGAGTCGGGACAGGGGAGTCACACTAGCTGCAGATACGCAGTATTTT.

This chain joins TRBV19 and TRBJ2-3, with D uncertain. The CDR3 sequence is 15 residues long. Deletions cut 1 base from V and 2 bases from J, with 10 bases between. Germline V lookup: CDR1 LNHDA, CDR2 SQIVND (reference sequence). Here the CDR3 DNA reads TGTGCCAGTAGTATAGGTGGCGGAGTCACAGATACGCAGTATTTT. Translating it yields CASSIGGGVTDTQYF.

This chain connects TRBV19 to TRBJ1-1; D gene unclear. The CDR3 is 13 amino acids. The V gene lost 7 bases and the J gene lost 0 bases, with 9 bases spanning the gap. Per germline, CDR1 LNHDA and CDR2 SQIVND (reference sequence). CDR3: CASNPAMNTEAFF. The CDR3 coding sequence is TGTGCCAGTAATCCCGCCATGAACACTGAAGCTTTCTTT.